Shown below are 25 T cell receptor beta chains from a single sample sequenced in a study of cytomegalovirus exposure and HLA in healthy donors. Sequencing was performed with immunoSEQ multiplex PCR; in TCRdb, only in-frame clones are kept and a portion is missing. The profile shows some 140,000 clones, less than 90% of them singletons. The sample consisted of PBMCs. The receptors derive from a man between 18 and 29 years old in good health and CMV-seronegative.

The chain uses TRBV6-5 and TRBJ2-1; possibly TRBD2 for D (6 bases). The V and J ends lost 2 bases and 8 bases respectively, with 16 bases between them. Germline loops: CDR1 MNHEY, CDR2 SVGAGI. The CDR3 extends over 15 amino acids. CDR3 region: CASSYQAGRNDEQFF. CDR3 bases: TGTGCCAGCAGTTACCAGGCGGGAAGGAACGATGAGCAGTTCTTC.

This clone came up a few times. V gene TRBV28 combines with J gene TRBJ1-1; no clear D. Germline loops: CDR1 MDHEN, CDR2 SYDVKM. The CDR3 totals 11 residues. V was shortened by 7 bases and J by 8 bases, with 11 bases between the two germline ends. The DNA for the CDR3 is TGTGCCAGCATGATGACTCGAGAAGCTTTCTTT. Its protein product is CASMMTREAFF.

This clone was seen only once. This chain connects TRBV7-6 to TRBJ2-5, with TRBD2 matching over 9 bases. Germline V lookup: CDR1 SGHVS, CDR2 FNYEAQ. Trimming took 3 bases from V and 5 from J; bases not matched to a gene: 1. CDR3 length: 13 amino acids. The CDR3 DNA is TGTGCCAGCAGCTTTACTAGCGGGGAGACCCAGTACTTC. Translated, it gives CASSFTSGETQYF.

The gene calls are TRBV4-1 and TRBJ2-3; 7 bases map to TRBD1. Trimming cost V 3 bases and J 6 bases; bases outside gene matches: 15. The germline gives CDR1 MGHRA, CDR2 YSYEKL. CDR3 length: 17 amino acids. CDR3 DNA: TGCGCCAGCAGCCACCGACCGACAGGGTCAAAAGGGGATACGCAGTATTTT. Its protein is CASSHRPTGSKGDTQYF.

This clone has just a few counts. V is TRBV15 and J is TRBJ2-7; a weak D match, TRBD2 (5 bases). CDR1 is LNHNV, CDR2 YYDKDF, per germline (reference sequence). V dropped 0 bases and J dropped 4 bases, with 16 bases sitting between them. This CDR3 has 16 amino acids. The CDR3 region is CATSRDLGSGNYEQYF. CDR3 coding DNA: TGTGCCACCAGCAGAGATCTCGGTTCGGGGAATTACGAGCAGTACTTC. Full variable domain (missing parts from reference TRBV15 and TRBJ2-7): DAMVIQNPRYQVTQFGKPVTLSCSQTLNHNVMYWYQQKSSQAPKLLFHYYDKDFNNEADTPDNFQSRRPNTSFCFLDIRSPGLGDTAMYLCATSRDLGSGNYEQYFGPGTRLTVT.

The CDR3 DNA is TGTGCCAGCAGTGATTGGGGACTCGTTTGTTTCGTGCAGTACTTC. As protein: CASSDWGLVCFVQYF. The rearrangement uses TRBV25-1 and TRBJ2-7; maybe TRBD2 (6 bases). This CDR3 is 15 amino acids long. V was clipped by 3 bases and J by 9 bases, with 21 bases between them. CDR1 and CDR2 (germline): MGHDK, SYGVNS.

The chain is built from TRBV5-4 and TRBJ1-1, with a weak D call TRBD1 (5 bases). CDR1 SGHNT and CDR2 YYREEE come from the germline V gene (reference sequence). This CDR3 comprises 18 residues. V lost 1 base and J lost 7, with 26 bases in between. The CDR3 nucleotides are TGTGCCAGCAGCTTGTATAGGGGATCGCTTGCGAGCGGGATTGAAGCTTTCTTT. This translates into CASSLYRGSLASGIEAFF.

This chain links TRBV7-2 with TRBJ1-5, with D possibly matching TRBD1 (5 bases). The CDR3 length is 15 residues. The V end lost 2 bases, the J end lost 0 bases, and 8 bases lay between the germline ends. Germline V gene sequence: CDR1 SGHTA, CDR2 FQGNSA. The CDR3 protein is CASSLWGDSNQPQHF. CDR3 DNA sequence: TGTGCCAGCAGCTTATGGGGGGATAGCAATCAGCCCCAGCATTTT. The whole variable domain, remainder taken from reference TRBV7-2 and TRBJ1-5, is GAGVSQSPSNKVTEKGKDVELRCDPISGHTALYWYRQSLGQGLEFLIYFQGNSAPDKSGLPSDRFSAERTGGSVSTLTIQRTQQEDSAVYLCASSLWGDSNQPQHFGDGTRLSIL.

The sample holds one count of this clone. This chain joins TRBV7-9 and TRBJ2-7, with D tentatively TRBD1 (5 bases). Germline values: CDR1 SEHNR, CDR2 FQNEAQ (reference sequence). This CDR3 region has 18 residues. V lost 2 bases, J lost 2 bases, and 22 bases lay in between. The DNA for the CDR3 is TGTGCCAGCAGCTTATCATCAGGGATCCATCCTAACACCTACGAGCAGTACTTC. Protein product: CASSLSSGIHPNTYEQYF.

The chain joins TRBV6-5 to TRBJ2-7, with 7 bases identical to TRBD1. The CDR3 is 15 amino acids. Germline CDR1 and CDR2: MNHEY and SVGAGI. V was pared by 2 bases and J by 2 bases, with 6 bases of the junction left unmatched. Here the CDR3 reads CASSYGNRGPYEQYF. The CDR3 DNA reads as TGTGCCAGCAGTTACGGGAACAGGGGTCCCTACGAGCAGTACTTC.

This chain links TRBV28 with TRBJ1-5; perhaps TRBD1 as D (5 bases). V was trimmed by 2 bases and J by 3 bases, leaving 14 bases between them. The CDR3 runs to 16 residues. Germline-derived CDR1 and CDR2 are MDHEN and SYDVKM. CDR3 nucleotide sequence: TGTGCCAGCAGTTTAATGGGGCGTTCGGACAATCAGCCCCAGCATTTT. Amino acids: CASSLMGRSDNQPQHF.

This chain uses TRBV7-9 with TRBJ2-1; D is undetermined. This CDR3 comprises 10 residues. The V end was cut by 5 bases, the J end by 7 bases, with 3 bases between. CDR1 and CDR2 (germline): SEHNR, FQNEAQ (reference sequence). CDR3 bases: TGTGCCAGCAGCCAAAATGAGCAGTTCTTC. Its protein product is CASSQNEQFF.

The chain uses TRBV19 and TRBJ2-1, with 16 nucleotides matching TRBD2. Germline V gene data show CDR1 as LNHDA and CDR2 as SQIVND (reference sequence). The CDR3 loop spans 20 amino acids. The V segment lost 4 bases and the J segment 4 bases; nucleotides outside the gene matches: 13. As DNA, the CDR3 is TGTGCCAGTAGTAGAACACAGGGACTAGCGGGAGGGCCGGGTTACAATGAGCAGTTCTTC. Its protein product is CASSRTQGLAGGPGYNEQFF.

The chain recombines TRBV14 with TRBJ1-1; no firm D call. The CDR3 loop spans 14 amino acids. Looked up from germline, CDR1 is SGHDN and CDR2 is FVKESK. V was trimmed by 6 bases and J by 9 bases, leaving 20 bases between them. Here the CDR3 reads CASSQHLTTEKAFF. In nucleotides, the CDR3 is TGTGCCAGCAGTCAACACCTTACAACCGAAAAAGCTTTCTTT.

CDR3 DNA sequence: TGTGCCAGTAGTGTGGTTTGGGGGGGTAATTCACCCCTCCACTTT. Translated: CASSVVWGGNSPLHF. This sequence joins TRBV19 and TRBJ1-6; TRBD1 is a possible D gene (5 bases). This CDR3 spans 15 amino acids. The V and J ends lost 5 bases and 6 bases respectively, with 14 bases between them. Germline V gene data show CDR1 as LNHDA and CDR2 as SQIVND (reference sequence).

V and J are TRBV7-9 and TRBJ2-7; TRBD2 is a possible D gene (5 bases). This CDR3 comprises 12 residues. CDR1 SEHNR and CDR2 FQNEAQ come from the germline V gene (reference sequence). Trimming left V 3 bases short and J 7 bases short, with 10 bases between. The CDR3 DNA reads as TGTGCCAGCAGCTTCCGGGATAAGGAGCAGTACTTC. Translating it yields CASSFRDKEQYF.

In the case of this clone: Different DNA sequences within this sample yield the same CDR3. The chain joins TRBV5-1 to TRBJ2-3; 9 positions match TRBD2. This CDR3 contains 15 residues. V trimming: 0 bases; J trimming: 1 base; junction bases outside the gene matches: 0. The germline CDR1 and CDR2 sequences are SGHRS and YFSETQ. CDR3 sequence reads: CASSLGLAGTDTQYF. CDR3 bases: TGCGCCAGCAGCTTGGGACTAGCGGGCACAGATACGCAGTATTTT.

V and J are TRBV6-5 and TRBJ2-3; D is perhaps TRBD2 (6 bases). Per germline, CDR1 MNHEY and CDR2 SVGAGI. CDR3 length equals 15 residues. Between the trimmed V and J ends, which lost 6 bases and 1 base, there was a span of 14 bases. The CDR3 DNA is TGTGCCAGCAGAGAACTAGGCGGGGGCACAGATACGCAGTATTTT. Translated, it gives CASRELGGGTDTQYF.

The J gene is TRBJ1-1, the V gene TRBV29-1, with 9 positions matching TRBD1. J lost 1 base, V lost 7 bases, and 4 bases had no gene match. Germline-derived CDR1 and CDR2 are SQVTM and ANQGSEA. The CDR3 consists of 13 residues. This CDR3 is CSANRGRNTEAFF. The CDR3 DNA is TGCAGCGCGAACAGGGGGCGGAACACTGAAGCTTTCTTT.

CDR3 region: CATSRVAGHNEQFF. DNA for the CDR3: TGTGCCACCAGCAGAGTGGCAGGGCACAATGAGCAGTTCTTC. This chain links TRBV15 with TRBJ2-1; D perhaps matches TRBD1 (5 bases). Trimming took 1 base from V and 5 from J, leaving 9 bases between them. This CDR3 has 14 amino acids. Per germline, CDR1 LNHNV and CDR2 YYDKDF (reference sequence).

V and J are TRBV19 and TRBJ1-5; 7 nucleotides align to TRBD1. V gave up 6 bases and J gave up 2 bases; unmatched junction bases: 1. The CDR3 totals 13 residues. Per the germline V gene, CDR1 is LNHDA and CDR2 is SQIVND (reference sequence). The CDR3, as DNA: TGTGCCAGTAGAGACAGGGGCAATCAGCCCCAGCATTTT. This translates into CASRDRGNQPQHF.

The chain carries TRBV27 and TRBJ2-5; 8 bases are shared with TRBD1. The V gene's germline CDR1 is MNHEY and CDR2 SMNVEV (reference sequence). J lost 4 bases, V lost 2 bases, and 6 bases had no gene match. CDR3 length: 15 residues. CDR3 sequence reads: CASSLGQGRGETQYF. The CDR3 DNA sequence: TGTGCCAGCAGTTTAGGACAGGGAAGGGGAGAGACCCAGTACTTC.

The V call is TRBV19, the J call TRBJ2-7, with D possibly being TRBD2 (6 bases). Between the trimmed V and J ends, which lost 6 bases and 1 base, there was a span of 13 bases. The CDR3 is made up of 14 amino acids. Germline CDR1 reads LNHDA; CDR2 reads SQIVND (reference sequence). CDR3 nucleotides: TGTGCCAGTAGACCTAGCGAGGGATCCTACGAGCAGTACTTC. This gives the protein CASRPSEGSYEQYF.

The V call is TRBV6-5, the J call TRBJ2-7, with TRBD1 as a possible D gene (6 bases). This CDR3 contains 16 residues. Germline CDR1 and CDR2: MNHEY and SVGAGI. V shed 3 bases and J shed 3 bases, with 18 bases lying between them. In nucleotides, the CDR3 is TGTGCCAGCAGTTATTCAGCCGGGACAAGAAGCTACGAGCAGTACTTC. Translated, it gives CASSYSAGTRSYEQYF.

This chain uses TRBV27 with TRBJ1-6, with 9 positions matching TRBD1. The CDR3 covers 14 residues. Germline V CDR1 and CDR2: MNHEY, SMNVEV (reference sequence). The ends lost 7 bases at V and 7 bases at J; junction bases unmatched: 5. The CDR3 coding sequence is TGTGCCAGCACCAGGACAGGGGCGAATTCACCCCTCCACTTT. Translation: CASTRTGANSPLHF.